This entry describes one T cell receptor beta chain. Its antigen is still unknown. These data come from a study of cytotoxic CD8 clonotypes in ibrutinib-treated CLL. Study at large: Sequencing produced an average of 255,043 productive templates and 85,000 to 100,000 productive rearrangements per sample. General study findings and limits: Baseline values of clonality outstripped age-matched healthy donors and followed circulating CD8+ T-cell counts.

V trimming: 5 bases; J trimming: 0 bases; junction bases outside the gene matches: 4. Germline values: CDR1 SGHAT, CDR2 FQNNGV. The CDR3 contains 15 residues. Repertoires were generated with immunoSEQ multiplex PCR, while TCRdb's copy carries only in-frame clones and drops some. The table has more than 45,000 clones, 70% to 90% seen once. The V gene is TRBV11-2, the J gene TRBJ2-1; 7 positions agree with TRBD1. The starting material was PBMCs, obtained after 24 months of ibrutinib treatment. The clonotype originates from a human donor with chronic lymphocytic leukemia. The CDR3 nucleotides are TGTGCCAGCAGCATACAGGGGTCCTCCTACAATGAGCAGTTCTTC. Amino acids: CASSIQGSSYNEQFF.